This TCR beta chain derives from a study of regulatory T cells in long-lasting Graves disease. Time point: newly diagnosed GD, antithyroid drugs for less than 3 months. After RNA was extracted from PBMCs, the TCR library was made from it. Researchers made TCR beta libraries by using iRepertoire HTBI primers and running Arm-PCR on CDR3 regions. TCRdb analysed the multiplex PCR reads with MiXCR anew, one entry per CDR3 protein. This table has over 500,000 distinct CDR3 sequences, about 16% appearing once. This clonotype came up a few times. A further study also used this sample, focusing on T cells in Graves' hyperthyroidism and ophthalmopathy. That report notes: Absent ophthalmopathy progression within 18 months defined stable Graves' hyperthyroidism. HTBI primers drove first-round RT-PCR of the TCR CDR3.

This sequence was found in a young man with Graves disease. The starting material was peripheral blood mononuclear cells (PBMCs), obtained at new diagnosis, from a patient treated with antithyroid drugs.

Here the CDR3 reads CASSREDPGLKETQYF. The CDR3 bases are TGTGCCAGCAGCCGCGAGGACCCGGGACTCAAAGAGACCCAGTACTTC. The chain recombines TRBV5-4 with TRBJ2-5; perhaps TRBD2 as D (6 bases). CDR3 length equals 16 residues. Germline CDR1 and CDR2: SGHNT and YYREEE (reference sequence). V was pared by 4 bases and J by 3 bases, with 19 bases between. The variable domain in full, with the rest retrieved from reference TRBV5-4 and TRBJ2-5, is ETGVTQSPTHLIKTRGQQVTLRCSSQSGHNTVSWYQQALGQGPQFIFQYYREEENGRGNFPPRFSGLQFPNYSSELNVNALELDDSALYLCASSREDPGLKETQYFGPGTRLLVL.